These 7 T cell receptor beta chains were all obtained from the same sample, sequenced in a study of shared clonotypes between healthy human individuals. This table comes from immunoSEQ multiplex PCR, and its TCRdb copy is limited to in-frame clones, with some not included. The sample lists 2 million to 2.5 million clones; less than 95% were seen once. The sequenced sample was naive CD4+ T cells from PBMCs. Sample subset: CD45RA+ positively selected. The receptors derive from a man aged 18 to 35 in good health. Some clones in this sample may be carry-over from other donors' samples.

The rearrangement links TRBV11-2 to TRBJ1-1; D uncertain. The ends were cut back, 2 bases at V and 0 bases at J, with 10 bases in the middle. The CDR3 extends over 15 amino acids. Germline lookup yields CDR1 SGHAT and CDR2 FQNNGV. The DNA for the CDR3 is TGTGCCAGCAGCTTATCCACAGCGATGAACACTGAAGCTTTCTTT. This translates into CASSLSTAMNTEAFF.

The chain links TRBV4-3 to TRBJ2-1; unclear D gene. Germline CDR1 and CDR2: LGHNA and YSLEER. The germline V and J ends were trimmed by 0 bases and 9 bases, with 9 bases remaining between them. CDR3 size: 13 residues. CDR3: CASSQDPPGEQFF. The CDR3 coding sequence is TGCGCCAGCAGCCAAGACCCCCCCGGTGAGCAGTTCTTC.

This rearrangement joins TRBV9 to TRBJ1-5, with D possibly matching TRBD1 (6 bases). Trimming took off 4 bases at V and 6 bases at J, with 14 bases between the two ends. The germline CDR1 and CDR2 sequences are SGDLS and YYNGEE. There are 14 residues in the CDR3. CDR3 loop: CASSFTGQSQPQHF. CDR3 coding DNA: TGTGCCAGCAGCTTCACAGGGCAGAGTCAGCCCCAGCATTTT.

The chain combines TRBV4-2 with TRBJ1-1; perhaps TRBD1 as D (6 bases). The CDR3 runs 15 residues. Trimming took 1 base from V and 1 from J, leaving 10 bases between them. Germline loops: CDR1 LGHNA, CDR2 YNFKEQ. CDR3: CASSQGLDRNTEAFF. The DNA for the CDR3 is TGTGCCAGCAGCCAAGGATTGGACAGGAACACTGAAGCTTTCTTT.

The CDR3 DNA reads as TGCGCCAGCAGCCCAGGGCGAGGGCAGGGGGTTAGGGATACGCAGTATTTT. This translates into CASSPGRGQGVRDTQYF. The chain links TRBV5-1 to TRBJ2-3, with 7 bases that match TRBD1. V gave up 4 bases and J gave up 6 bases; unmatched junction bases: 17. Germline values: CDR1 SGHRS, CDR2 YFSETQ. The CDR3 runs to 17 residues.

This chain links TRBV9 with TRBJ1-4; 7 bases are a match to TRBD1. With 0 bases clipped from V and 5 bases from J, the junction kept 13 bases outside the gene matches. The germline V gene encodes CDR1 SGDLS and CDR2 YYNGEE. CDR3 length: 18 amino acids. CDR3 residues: CASSVEQGGQGLNEKLFF. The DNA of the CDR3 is TGTGCCAGCAGCGTAGAGCAGGGGGGCCAGGGCCTCAATGAAAAACTGTTTTTT. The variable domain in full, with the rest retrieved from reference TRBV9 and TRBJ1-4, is DSGVTQTPKHLITATGQRVTLRCSPRSGDLSVYWYQQSLDQGLQFLIQYYNGEERAKGNILERFSAQQFPDLHSELNLSSLELGDSALYFCASSVEQGGQGLNEKLFFGSGTQLSVL.

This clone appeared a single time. The CDR3 coding sequence is TGCGCCAGCAGCGATCTAGCGGGAGGAAGGAATGAGCAGTTCTTC. It yields the protein CASSDLAGGRNEQFF. The genes are TRBV5-1 and TRBJ2-1; 11 nucleotides line up with TRBD2. The CDR3 has 15 amino acids. Losses at the gene ends were 4 bases for V and 7 bases for J; bases not matched to a gene: 7. CDR1 SGHRS and CDR2 YFSETQ come from the germline V gene.